This paragraph covers one T cell receptor beta chain sequence. Its antigen remains unknown. The sample comes from a study of early T cells in non-severe SARS-CoV-2 infection. Study context: Unsorted whole-blood RNA was sequenced in bulk, leaving chains unpaired.

Unique molecular identifiers were affixed to single, distinct cDNA molecules. One entry per CDR3 protein results from TCRdb running MiXCR on the 5' RACE reads. The table shows tens of thousands of distinct CDR3 sequences, with 14% to 15% occurring only once. Findings and caveats of the study: VDJdb matching favored anti-spike CD8 responses, missing private and CD4 specificities.

This CDR3 is built from 16 residues. Germline CDR1 KGHSH, CDR2 LQKENI. V was pared by 5 bases and J by 2 bases, with 17 bases between. The sequencing sample was made of whole blood. This clonotype was obtained from an adult who was a healthcare worker with PCR-confirmed SARS-CoV-2 infection or an uninfected control (not recorded which). The rearrangement joins TRBV18 to TRBJ2-3; TRBD2 might be the D (6 bases). In DNA, the CDR3 is TGTGCCAGCTCAGCAACGACTAGTATCTCCACAGATACGCAGTATTTT. Encoded protein: CASSATTSISTDTQYF.